These 14 T cell receptor beta chains were all obtained from the same sample, sequenced in a study of HIV-infected children after antiretroviral therapy interruption. A 3' RACE protocol on RNA, with unique molecular identifiers, produced the TCR library. TCRdb re-called the 3' RACE reads through MiXCR, storing one row per CDR3 protein. This sample has more than 12,000 distinct CDR3 sequences, with less than 3.5% found just once. The sample's treatment: PENTA 11 planned treatment interruption arm or continuous ART arm. The sequencing used CD45RO+ CD8+ T cells from PBMCs, pooled from several time points, collected from a donor given antiretroviral therapy, either interrupted or continuous. Subset reported: memory CD8+ CD45RO+ CD45RA- T cells. All receptors come from a pool of human donors with HIV.

In this sample, this clonotype turned up many times. This chain uses TRBV11-2 with TRBJ1-3, with TRBD1 as a possible D gene (6 bases). Germline assignment: CDR1 SGHAT and CDR2 FQNNGV. Trimming cost V 2 bases and J 4 bases, with 9 bases left between them. The length of the CDR3 is 14 residues. The CDR3: CASSLWTVGNTIYF. CDR3 bases: TGTGCCAGCAGCTTATGGACAGTAGGAAACACCATATATTTT.

The table lists this clonotype with many counts. This rearrangement joins TRBV19 to TRBJ2-1; D is perhaps TRBD2 (5 bases). CDR1 LNHDA and CDR2 SQIVND come from the germline V gene (reference sequence). The CDR3 contains 15 residues. With 5 bases removed from V and 0 bases from J, the gap between germline ends came to 11 bases. CDR3: CASSPLGGSYNEQFF. CDR3 in DNA: TGTGCCAGTAGTCCCCTAGGAGGCTCCTACAATGAGCAGTTCTTC.

This clonotype was seen at least ten times. V usage is TRBV24-1 and J usage is TRBJ2-2, with D possibly being TRBD2 (5 bases). Deletions cut 8 bases from V and 3 bases from J, with 15 bases between. The CDR3 length is 15 residues. CDR1 is KGHDR, CDR2 SFDVKD, per germline. The CDR3 DNA reads TGTGCCACCACCACCGGGGAGACCGACACCGGGGAGCTGTTTTTT. Protein product: CATTTGETDTGELFF.

This clonotype has a count of ten or more. V is TRBV5-5 and J is TRBJ2-7; weak D call: TRBD1 (5 bases). Germline V lookup: CDR1 SGHKS, CDR2 YYEKEE (reference sequence). Trimming shortened V by 3 bases and J by 4 bases, and 11 bases separated the two germline ends. The CDR3 loop spans 13 amino acids. The CDR3 region has the DNA TGTGCCAGCAGCTGGACACTGACGTACGAGCAGTACTTC. It is translated as CASSWTLTYEQYF.

The rearrangement joins TRBV2 to TRBJ2-1; D tentatively fits TRBD1 or TRBD2 (6 bases each). The germline V and J ends were trimmed by 8 bases and 8 bases, with 13 bases remaining between them. The CDR3 length is 12 residues. The germline V gene encodes CDR1 SNHLY and CDR2 FYNNEI. CDR3 sequence: CASRMGGDEQFF. The CDR3 coding sequence is TGTGCCAGCCGGATGGGGGGCGATGAGCAGTTCTTC.

This clonotype showed up many times. CDR3 nucleotide sequence: TGTGCCATCTACGAGTGGCGAGACCTCACAGATACGCAGTATTTT. Encoded protein: CAIYEWRDLTDTQYF. This sequence joins TRBV6-1 and TRBJ2-3; D gene unclear. The germline V gene encodes CDR1 MNHNS and CDR2 SASEGT. Trimming pared 10 bases from V and 2 bases from J, leaving 19 bases between. CDR3 length: 15 amino acids.

This clonotype showed up many times. V gene TRBV4-1 combines with J gene TRBJ1-5, with D possibly matching TRBD1 (5 bases). This CDR3 is 20 amino acids long. CDR1 and CDR2 (germline): MGHRA, YSYEKL. V lost 1 base and J 0 bases, leaving 22 bases between the germline ends. This CDR3 is CASSQVDPLDTFFSNQPQHF. For the CDR3, the DNA is TGCGCCAGCAGCCAAGTTGACCCTTTGGACACATTTTTTAGCAATCAGCCCCAGCATTTT.

In its sample, this clonotype was seen many times. The rearrangement joins TRBV18 to TRBJ2-3; D is unclear. Germline CDR1 reads KGHSH; CDR2 reads LQKENI. CDR3 length: 13 residues. V dropped 6 bases and J dropped 5 bases, with 12 bases sitting between them. The CDR3: CASSDPLGDTQYF. In nucleotides, the CDR3 is TGTGCCAGCTCCGACCCCCTGGGAGATACGCAGTATTTT. Together with reference TRBV18 and TRBJ2-3, the CDR3 gives the full variable domain: NAGVMQNPRHLVRRRGQEARLRCSPMKGHSHVYWYRQLPEEGLKFMVYLQKENIIDESGMPKERFSAEFPKEGPSILRIQQVVRGDSAAYFCASSDPLGDTQYFGPGTRLTVL.

This clonotype is judged medium-sized. V is TRBV6-6 and J is TRBJ2-1, with 11 bases fitting TRBD2. Germline V gene sequence: CDR1 MNHNY, CDR2 SVGAGI (reference sequence). The CDR3 loop spans 16 amino acids. After removal of 4 bases from V and 3 bases from J, the junction contained 5 bases not matched to a gene. CDR3 DNA sequence: TGTGCCAGCAGTTCGCAAACTAGCGGGGGCTACAATGAGCAGTTCTTC. It specifies CASSSQTSGGYNEQFF.

In this sample, this clonotype turned up many times. The gene calls are TRBV11-2 and TRBJ1-1; possible D gene TRBD1, 5 bases. The CDR3 covers 16 residues. The V gene's germline CDR1 is SGHAT and CDR2 FQNNGV. Trimming stripped 1 base from V and 2 bases from J, with 14 bases between. The CDR3 DNA sequence: TGTGCCAGCAGCTTAGGAGGGACCACCCCAAACACTGAAGCTTTCTTT. It codes for CASSLGGTTPNTEAFF.

This clonotype has ten or more counts. V gene TRBV4-2 combines with J gene TRBJ2-3; 10 nucleotides line up with TRBD2. The length of the CDR3 is 16 residues. V was clipped by 3 bases and J by 4 bases; unmatched bases: 7. Germline CDR1 reads LGHNA; CDR2 reads YNFKEQ. CDR3 amino acids: CASSQSAGGGPDTQYF. The CDR3 DNA sequence: TGTGCCAGCAGCCAGTCAGCGGGGGGGGGGCCAGATACGCAGTATTTT.

This clonotype is labeled medium-sized. V gene TRBV2 combines with J gene TRBJ1-5; no definite D call. Per germline, CDR1 SNHLY and CDR2 FYNNEI. This CDR3 is built from 13 residues. Trimming took off 6 bases at V and 0 bases at J, with 6 bases between the two ends. The CDR3 DNA is TGTGCCAGCAGCCGACATAGCAATCAGCCCCAGCATTTT. Its protein product is CASSRHSNQPQHF.

This clonotype has a count of ten or more. This sequence joins TRBV7-9 and TRBJ2-7; unclear D gene. CDR1 and CDR2 from the germline V gene are SEHNR and FQNEAQ (reference sequence). Trimming took off 3 bases at V and 3 bases at J, with 6 bases between the two ends. There are 12 residues in the CDR3. The CDR3 DNA sequence: TGTGCCAGCAGCTTTGCCCGCTACGAGCAGTACTTC. This codes for CASSFARYEQYF.

In its sample, this clonotype was seen many times. The chain has TRBV9 and TRBJ2-5, with TRBD2 matching over 13 bases. With V trimmed by 3 bases and J by 5 bases, 4 bases remained unmatched. CDR1 is SGDLS and CDR2 is YYNGEE in the germline V gene. This CDR3 has 15 residues. DNA of the CDR3: TGTGCCAGCAGCGGGACTAGCGGGAGTCGGGAGACCCAGTACTTC. It encodes CASSGTSGSRETQYF.